This TCR beta chain was sequenced during a study of CD4 T cells in lung cancer (dated by TCRdb to 2018 to 2020). For the wider study: In the study, blood T cells from NSCLC patients were screened for responses to candidate mutation-encoded neoepitopes, and neoantigen-specific CD4+ T-cell clones and TCRs were isolated. A few patients undergoing curative-intent resections for stage I-III non-small cell lung cancer provided the tumor and non-adjacent lung tissue. Lung adenocarcinoma or squamous cell carcinoma was present in the resected patients, who were aged 60 to 69 at blood donation and were mostly former smokers. Before blood donation, treatments including platinum chemotherapy had been received by the patients, and nivolumab or pembrolizumab had been received by some of the patients. TCRB deep sequencing tracked the frequency of neoantigen-specific clonotypes in tumor resections, non-adjacent lung and cultured T-cell products.

What the work shows at the level of the full study, not this receptor alone: Some blood-derived responses might be explained by in vitro priming of naive T cells or cross-reactivity rather than by memory responses to the cancer.

The library relied on the immunoSEQ multiplex PCR assay. DNA was isolated using Qiagen DNeasy or QIAamp micro DNA kits, and TCRB was sequenced using the Adaptive Biotechnology human TCRB sequencing kit. TCRB libraries were sequenced on an Illumina MiSeq. Per the source publication's procedure: TCRB sequence data were analyzed using the kit provider's software, and tumor enrichment of clonotype templates was assessed with Fisher's exact test. Here the immuneACCESS table is served through TCRdb, limited to in-frame sequences with V and J called. Missing clones are a known gap in these copies; in checked studies unresolved V genes cover under half, and the rest lacks a known reason. That table is the source of V, J and clone size, and D and trimming were worked out from the DNA. The sample table lists approximately 9,300 clones, over 65% of them with a count of one. The ten largest clonotypes hold 15% of the sample.

Non-adjacent lung tissue was collected from the same resection as far as possible from the malignant lesion, at least 3 cm away. Concerning this clone: Its antigen target is currently unknown. Per-base qualities were not stored, and no clone one base away is much larger.

The junction carries 5 bases between V and J, which are trimmed by 4 bases and 2 bases respectively. From the germline V gene, CDR1 is MDHEN and CDR2 is SYDVKM. The CDR3 covers 12 residues, taking in both the cysteine and the phenylalanine. Only the CDR3 DNA stays, 36 bases, in frame from base 1. The chain joins TRBV28 to TRBJ1-2; the D gene cannot be named for sure. The sequence derives from a man in his 60s with non-small cell lung cancer. The sequencing sample was made of normal lung tissue taken away from the tumor. The CDR3 loop reads CASSSRNYGYTF. At the DNA level, the sequence is TGTGCCAGCAGTTCGAGGAACTATGGCTACACCTTC.